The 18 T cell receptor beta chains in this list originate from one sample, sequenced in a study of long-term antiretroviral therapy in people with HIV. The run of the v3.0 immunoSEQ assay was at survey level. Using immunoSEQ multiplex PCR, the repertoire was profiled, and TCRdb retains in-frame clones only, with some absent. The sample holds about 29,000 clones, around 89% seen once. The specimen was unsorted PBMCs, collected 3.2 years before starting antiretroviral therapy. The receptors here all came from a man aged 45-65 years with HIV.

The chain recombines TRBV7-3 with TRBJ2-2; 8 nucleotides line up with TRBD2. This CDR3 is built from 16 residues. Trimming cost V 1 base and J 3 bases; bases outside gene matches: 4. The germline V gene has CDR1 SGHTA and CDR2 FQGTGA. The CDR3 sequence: CASSLNSGMDTGELFF. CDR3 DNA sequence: TGTGCCAGCAGCTTAAATAGCGGGATGGACACCGGGGAGCTGTTTTTT.

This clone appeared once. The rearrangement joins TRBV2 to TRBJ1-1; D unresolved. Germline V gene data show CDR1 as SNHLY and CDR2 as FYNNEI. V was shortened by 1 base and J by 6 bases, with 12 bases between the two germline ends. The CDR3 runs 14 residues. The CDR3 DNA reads TGTGCCAGCAGTGAAGTGGACGTCGTAGCTGAAGCTTTCTTT. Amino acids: CASSEVDVVAEAFF.

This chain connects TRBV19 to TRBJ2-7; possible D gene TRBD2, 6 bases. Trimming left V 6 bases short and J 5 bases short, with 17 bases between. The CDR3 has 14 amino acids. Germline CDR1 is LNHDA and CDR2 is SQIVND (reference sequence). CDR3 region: CASSTKWEDDEQYF. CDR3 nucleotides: TGTGCCAGTAGCACGAAATGGGAGGATGACGAGCAGTACTTC.

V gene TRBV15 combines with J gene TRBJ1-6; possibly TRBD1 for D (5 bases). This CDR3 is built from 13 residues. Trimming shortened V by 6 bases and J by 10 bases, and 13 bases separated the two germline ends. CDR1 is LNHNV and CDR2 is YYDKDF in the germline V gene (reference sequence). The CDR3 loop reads CATSGQGASPLHF. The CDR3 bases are TGTGCCACCAGTGGCCAGGGAGCGTCACCCCTCCACTTT.

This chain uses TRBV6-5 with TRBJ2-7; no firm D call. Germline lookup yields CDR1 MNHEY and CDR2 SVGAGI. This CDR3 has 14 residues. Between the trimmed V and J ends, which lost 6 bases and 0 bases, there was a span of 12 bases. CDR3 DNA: TGTGCCAGCAGAAATTATCAAGCCTCCTACGAGCAGTACTTC. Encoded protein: CASRNYQASYEQYF.

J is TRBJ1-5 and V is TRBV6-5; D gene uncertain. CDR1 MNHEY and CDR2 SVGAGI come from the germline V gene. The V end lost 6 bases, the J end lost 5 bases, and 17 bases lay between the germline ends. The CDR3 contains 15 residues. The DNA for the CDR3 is TGTGCCAGCAGACGCAAGGACGATTCTTATCAGCCCCAGCATTTT. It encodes CASRRKDDSYQPQHF.

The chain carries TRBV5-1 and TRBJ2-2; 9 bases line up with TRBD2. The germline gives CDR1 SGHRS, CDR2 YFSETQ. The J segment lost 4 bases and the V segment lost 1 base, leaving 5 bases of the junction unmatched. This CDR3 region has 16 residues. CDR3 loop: CASSLLAGEGTGELFF. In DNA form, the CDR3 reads TGCGCCAGCAGCTTGTTAGCGGGAGAGGGCACCGGGGAGCTGTTTTTT.

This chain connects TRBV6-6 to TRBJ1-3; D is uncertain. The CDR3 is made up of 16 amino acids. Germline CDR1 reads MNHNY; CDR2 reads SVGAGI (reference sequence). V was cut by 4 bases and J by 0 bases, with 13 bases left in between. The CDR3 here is CASSFLRAGSGNTIYF. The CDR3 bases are TGTGCCAGCAGTTTTCTCCGGGCCGGCTCTGGAAACACCATATATTTT.

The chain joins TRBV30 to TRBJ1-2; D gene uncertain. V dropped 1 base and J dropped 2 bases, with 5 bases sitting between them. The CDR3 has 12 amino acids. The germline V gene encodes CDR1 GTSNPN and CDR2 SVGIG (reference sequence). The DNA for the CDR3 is TGTGCCTGGAGTGCCGGGAACTATGGCTACACCTTC. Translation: CAWSAGNYGYTF.

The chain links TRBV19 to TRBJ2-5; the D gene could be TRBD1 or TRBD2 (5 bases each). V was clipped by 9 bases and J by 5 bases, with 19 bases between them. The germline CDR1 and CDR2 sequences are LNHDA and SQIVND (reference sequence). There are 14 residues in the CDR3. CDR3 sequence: CASSEMGVGETQYF. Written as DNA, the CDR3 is TGTGCCAGCAGTGAGATGGGGGTAGGGGAGACCCAGTACTTC. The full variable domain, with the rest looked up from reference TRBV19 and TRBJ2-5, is DGGITQSPKYLFRKEGQNVTLSCEQNLNHDAMYWYRQDPGQGLRLIYYSQIVNDFQKGDIAEGYSVSREKKESFPLTVTSAQKNPTAFYLCASSEMGVGETQYFGPGTRLLVL.

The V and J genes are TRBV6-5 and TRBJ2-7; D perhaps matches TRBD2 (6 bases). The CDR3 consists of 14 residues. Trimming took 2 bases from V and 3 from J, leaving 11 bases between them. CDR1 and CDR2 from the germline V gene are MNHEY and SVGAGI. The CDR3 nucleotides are TGTGCCAGCAGTTACCCCGGGAGCAACTACGAGCAGTACTTC. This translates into CASSYPGSNYEQYF.

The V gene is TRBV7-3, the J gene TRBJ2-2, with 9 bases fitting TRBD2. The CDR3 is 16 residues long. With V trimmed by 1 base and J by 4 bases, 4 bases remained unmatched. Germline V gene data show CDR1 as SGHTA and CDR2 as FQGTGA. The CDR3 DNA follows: TGTGCCAGCAGCTTAAACGGCGGGAGGGTCACCGGGGAGCTGTTTTTT. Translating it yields CASSLNGGRVTGELFF.

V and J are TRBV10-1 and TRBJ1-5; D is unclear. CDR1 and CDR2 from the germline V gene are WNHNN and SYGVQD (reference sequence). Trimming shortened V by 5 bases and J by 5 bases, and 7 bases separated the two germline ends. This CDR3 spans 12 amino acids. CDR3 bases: TGCGCCAGCAGTTCGGGTCATCAGCCCCAGCATTTT. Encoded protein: CASSSGHQPQHF.

The CDR3 reads CAISAEGDPRNQPQHF. DNA of the CDR3: TGTGCCATCAGCGCGGAGGGAGACCCGCGCAATCAGCCCCAGCATTTT. This chain links TRBV10-3 with TRBJ1-5; D is unresolved. The V gene lost 6 bases and the J gene lost 2 bases, with 17 bases spanning the gap. This CDR3 has 16 residues. Germline assignment: CDR1 ENHRY and CDR2 SYGVKD.

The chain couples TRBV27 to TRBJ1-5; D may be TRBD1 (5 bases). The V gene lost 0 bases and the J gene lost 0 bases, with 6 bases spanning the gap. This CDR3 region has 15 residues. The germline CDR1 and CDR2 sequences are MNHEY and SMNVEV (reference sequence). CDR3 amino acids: CASSLSGASNQPQHF. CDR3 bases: TGTGCCAGCAGTTTATCAGGGGCTAGCAATCAGCCCCAGCATTTT.

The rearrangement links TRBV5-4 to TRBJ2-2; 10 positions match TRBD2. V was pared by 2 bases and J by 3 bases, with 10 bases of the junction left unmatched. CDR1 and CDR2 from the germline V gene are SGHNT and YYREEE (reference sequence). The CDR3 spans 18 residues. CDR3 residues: CASSFSSLAGDYTGELFF. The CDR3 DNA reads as TGTGCCAGCAGCTTCTCTTCTCTAGCGGGGGATTACACCGGGGAGCTGTTTTTT.

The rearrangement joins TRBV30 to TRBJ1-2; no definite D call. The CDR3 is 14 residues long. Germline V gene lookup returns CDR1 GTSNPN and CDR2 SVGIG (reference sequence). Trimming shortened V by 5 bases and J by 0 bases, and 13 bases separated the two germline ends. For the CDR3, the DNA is TGTGCCTGGTTGGCGCGGGTGACTAACTATGGCTACACCTTC. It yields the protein CAWLARVTNYGYTF.

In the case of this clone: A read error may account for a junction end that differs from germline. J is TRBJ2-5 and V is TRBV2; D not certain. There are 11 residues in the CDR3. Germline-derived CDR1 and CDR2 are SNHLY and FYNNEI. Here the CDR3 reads CASREGETQYF. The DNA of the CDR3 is TGTGCCAGCAGAGAAGGAGAGACCCAGTACTTC.